This passage covers 22 T cell receptor beta chains from one sample sequenced in a study of OX40 agonist ivuxolimab in advanced cancers. Repertoires were generated with immunoSEQ multiplex PCR, while TCRdb's copy carries only in-frame clones and drops some. The table lists 62,000 or so clones, roughly 81% of them singletons, with over 7.5% in the top ten. The sample was CD4+ or CD8+ T cells sorted from blood, taken in a trial of the OX40 agonist ivuxolimab. The receptor source for this set is an adult with an advanced solid tumor such as melanoma, head and neck, liver or kidney cancer.

V gene TRBV7-2 combines with J gene TRBJ1-1; a possible D gene is TRBD1 (5 bases). In germline, CDR1 is SGHTA, CDR2 FQGNSA. The ends were cut back, 5 bases at V and 10 bases at J, with 20 bases in the middle. CDR3 length equals 14 residues. The CDR3 nucleotides read TGTGCCAGCAGCACCCAGGGCAGGAGGTCAAGAGCTTTCTTT. It encodes CASSTQGRRSRAFF.

V and J are TRBV28 and TRBJ1-2, with TRBD1 as a possible D gene (6 bases). Trimming shortened V by 2 bases and J by 5 bases, and 12 bases separated the two germline ends. This CDR3 has 14 amino acids. The germline gives CDR1 MDHEN, CDR2 SYDVKM. In nucleotides, the CDR3 is TGTGCCAGCAGTTTACAGGGGTTAGGGTATGGCTACACCTTC. Encoded protein: CASSLQGLGYGYTF.

The rearrangement joins TRBV30 to TRBJ1-1; D is possibly TRBD1 (6 bases). Trimming stripped 3 bases from V and 5 bases from J, with 16 bases between. Germline V gene data show CDR1 as GTSNPN and CDR2 as SVGIG (reference sequence). This CDR3 is built from 14 residues. The chain's CDR3 is CAWRSQGMGTEAFF. Here the CDR3 DNA reads TGTGCCTGGAGAAGCCAGGGGATGGGGACTGAAGCTTTCTTT.

V is TRBV27 and J is TRBJ1-1; 7 nucleotides match TRBD1. Germline CDR1 reads MNHEY; CDR2 reads SMNVEV (reference sequence). CDR3 size: 15 residues. V was pared by 5 bases and J by 1 base, with 7 bases of the junction left unmatched. CDR3 in amino acids: CASSVYGTENTEAFF. The CDR3 region has the DNA TGTGCCAGCAGTGTATACGGGACAGAGAACACTGAAGCTTTCTTT.

The chain has TRBV27 and TRBJ1-1; D is perhaps TRBD1 (5 bases). V was pared by 3 bases and J by 5 bases, with 10 bases between. The CDR3 length is 13 residues. The V gene's germline CDR1 is MNHEY and CDR2 SMNVEV (reference sequence). The DNA of the CDR3 is TGTGCCAGCAGTTTCCAGGGTCGAACTGAAGCTTTCTTT. It encodes CASSFQGRTEAFF.

The J gene is TRBJ1-2, the V gene TRBV19; D ambiguous. The CDR3 has 13 residues. Germline CDR1 is LNHDA and CDR2 is SQIVND (reference sequence). Trimming took 8 bases from V and 4 from J, leaving 14 bases between them. CDR3 residues: CASSWEAGYGYTF. CDR3 nucleotides: TGTGCCAGTTCCTGGGAAGCGGGCTATGGCTACACCTTC.

The chain carries TRBV7-2 and TRBJ2-7; tentatively, D is TRBD1 (6 bases). CDR3 length: 15 residues. The V gene's germline CDR1 is SGHTA and CDR2 FQGNSA. Trimming cost V 2 bases and J 2 bases, with 13 bases left between them. CDR3 in amino acids: CASSLKAGTPYEQYF. Here the CDR3 DNA reads TGTGCCAGCAGCTTAAAGGCCGGGACACCCTACGAGCAGTACTTC.

The chain carries TRBV10-3 and TRBJ2-5; unclear D gene. From germline, CDR1 is ENHRY and CDR2 SYGVKD. V dropped 3 bases and J dropped 1 base, with 3 bases sitting between them. CDR3 length: 12 residues. The CDR3 DNA sequence: TGTGCCATCAGTGAACCCCAAGAGACCCAGTACTTC. As protein: CAISEPQETQYF.

The chain combines TRBV4-1 with TRBJ2-5, with D perhaps TRBD1 or TRBD2 (6 bases each). Between the trimmed V and J ends, which lost 0 bases and 10 bases, there was a span of 18 bases. CDR3 length: 15 amino acids. In germline, CDR1 is MGHRA, CDR2 YSYEKL. This chain's CDR3 is CASSQDLGQGEVQYF. In nucleotides, the CDR3 is TGCGCCAGCAGCCAAGATTTGGGACAAGGGGAGGTCCAGTACTTC.

The chain carries TRBV5-1 and TRBJ2-5, with TRBD2 as a possible D gene (5 bases). V lost 4 bases to trimming and J lost 4 bases, with 14 bases between them. CDR1 is SGHRS and CDR2 is YFSETQ in the germline V gene. This CDR3 comprises 14 residues. The CDR3 nucleotides are TGCGCCAGCAGCCTGACGAGGGTCCGAGAGACCCAGTACTTC. Protein sequence: CASSLTRVRETQYF.

This clone was counted a single time. This rearrangement joins TRBV6-6 to TRBJ1-1, with D unclear. Germline V gene data show CDR1 as MNHNY and CDR2 as SVGAGI (reference sequence). This CDR3 spans 15 amino acids. V lost 2 bases and J lost 1, with 11 bases in between. The CDR3 region has the DNA TGTGCCAGCAGTTACGAGGCGGCGGGGAACACTGAAGCTTTCTTT. Encoded protein: CASSYEAAGNTEAFF.

The chain has TRBV5-1 and TRBJ1-6, with no clear D. The CDR3 is 14 amino acids. Germline V gives CDR1 SGHRS, CDR2 YFSETQ. V was trimmed by 3 bases and J by 9 bases, leaving 13 bases between them. In DNA form, the CDR3 reads TGCGCCAGCAGCTCGATGGGGTATGGTTCACCCCTCCACTTT. It is translated as CASSSMGYGSPLHF.

The V and J genes are TRBV4-1 and TRBJ2-2; 9 nucleotides align to TRBD2. The CDR3 has 16 amino acids. CDR1 is MGHRA, CDR2 YSYEKL, per germline. J was trimmed by 5 bases and V by 1 base; bases with no gene match: 5. The CDR3 DNA reads as TGCGCCAGCAGCCAAGCGGCGGGAGGGGGGACCGGGGAGCTGTTTTTT. Translating it yields CASSQAAGGGTGELFF.

V gene TRBV5-1 combines with J gene TRBJ2-3; D call uncertain. The CDR3 spans 13 residues. The germline V gene has CDR1 SGHRS and CDR2 YFSETQ. V dropped 2 bases and J dropped 4 bases, with 8 bases sitting between them. CDR3 DNA: TGCGCCAGCAGCTTCGGTGCCCCAGATACGCAGTATTTT. As protein: CASSFGAPDTQYF.

The CDR3 DNA sequence: TGTGCCACATGGGACGGATACTATGGCTACACCTTC. Amino acids: CATWDGYYGYTF. The rearrangement links TRBV5-4 to TRBJ1-2, with a tentative D call TRBD1 (5 bases). With 9 bases removed from V and 3 bases from J, the gap between germline ends came to 12 bases. CDR3 length equals 12 residues. Germline loops: CDR1 SGHNT, CDR2 YYREEE (reference sequence).

The chain links TRBV12-5 to TRBJ1-3; TRBD1 aligns across 7 bases. Unmatched junction bases numbered 13, after V lost 5 bases and J lost 3 bases. Germline-derived CDR1 and CDR2 are LGHNT and FRNRAP. The CDR3 loop spans 17 amino acids. CDR3 sequence reads: CASGEPRRQGFGNTIYF. CDR3 bases: TGTGCTAGTGGTGAGCCCCGACGACAGGGCTTTGGAAACACCATATATTTT.

This clone was observed a single time. The junction does not match germline at one end; this may be a read error. The J gene is TRBJ1-1, the V gene TRBV5-1; D not certain. CDR3 length: 13 amino acids. CDR1 and CDR2 (germline): SGHRS, YFSETQ. CDR3 protein: CASSLEQITEAFF. In DNA form, the CDR3 reads TGTGCCAGCAGCTTGGAGCAGATCACTGAAGCTTTCTTT.

This chain joins TRBV11-3 and TRBJ2-7, with TRBD2 identical over 8 bases. The germline V gene has CDR1 SGHNT and CDR2 YENEEA. The CDR3 covers 16 residues. The junction had 12 bases not matched to a gene; V was cut back by 5 bases and J by 3 bases. The CDR3 sequence: CASSPRTSGQDYEQYF. The CDR3 DNA is TGTGCCAGCAGCCCACGCACTAGCGGCCAAGACTACGAGCAGTACTTC.

The chain has TRBV11-2 and TRBJ1-1, with 7 bases that match TRBD1. This CDR3 spans 13 amino acids. J lost 4 bases, V lost 3 bases, and 2 bases had no gene match. The germline V gene has CDR1 SGHAT and CDR2 FQNNGV. Written as DNA, the CDR3 is TGTGCCAGCAGCTTCAGGGGGGCCACTGAAGCTTTCTTT. It specifies CASSFRGATEAFF.

The chain uses TRBV2 and TRBJ2-2; TRBD1 agrees at 8 bases. After removal of 7 bases from V and 0 bases from J, the junction contained 4 bases not matched to a gene. The germline gives CDR1 SNHLY, CDR2 FYNNEI. This CDR3 contains 15 residues. The DNA of the CDR3 is TGTGCCAGCACCGGACAGGGTTCGAACACCGGGGAGCTGTTTTTT. Translated: CASTGQGSNTGELFF.

The CDR3 is CASSQDRVGGYTF. The CDR3 bases are TGTGCCAGCAGCCAAGATCGGGTGGGGGGCTACACCTTC. This chain connects TRBV4-2 to TRBJ1-2, with no clear D. This CDR3 is built from 13 residues. V was clipped by 0 bases and J by 8 bases, with 10 bases between them. The V gene's germline CDR1 is LGHNA and CDR2 YNFKEQ.

The CDR3: CASSYGGTPTQYF. CDR3 bases: TGTGCCAGCAGCTACGGAGGGACCCCGACCCAGTACTTC. The rearrangement joins TRBV6-5 to TRBJ2-5, with D perhaps TRBD2 (6 bases). The ends were cut back, 6 bases at V and 7 bases at J, with 15 bases in the middle. Germline V lookup: CDR1 MNHEY, CDR2 SVGAGI. This CDR3 has 13 residues.